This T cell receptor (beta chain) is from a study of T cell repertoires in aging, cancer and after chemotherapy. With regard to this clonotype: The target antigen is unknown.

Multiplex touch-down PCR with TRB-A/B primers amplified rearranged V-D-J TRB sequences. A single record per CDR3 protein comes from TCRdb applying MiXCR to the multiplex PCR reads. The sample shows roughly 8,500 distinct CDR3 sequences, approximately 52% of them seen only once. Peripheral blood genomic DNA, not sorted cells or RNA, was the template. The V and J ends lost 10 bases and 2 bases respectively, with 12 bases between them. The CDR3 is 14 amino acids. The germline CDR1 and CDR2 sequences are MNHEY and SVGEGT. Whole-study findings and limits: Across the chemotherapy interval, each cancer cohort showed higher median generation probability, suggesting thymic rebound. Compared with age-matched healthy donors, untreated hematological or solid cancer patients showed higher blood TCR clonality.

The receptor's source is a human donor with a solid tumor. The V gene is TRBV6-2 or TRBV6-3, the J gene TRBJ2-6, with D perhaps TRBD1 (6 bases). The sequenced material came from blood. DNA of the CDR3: TGTGCCATTAAACCAGGGGCTGGGGCCAACGTCCTGACTTTC. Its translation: CAIKPGAGANVLTF.